The following is a T cell receptor (beta chain) sequence with its context. Authors' processing steps: For nucleated cells, counts were estimated from reference gene primer amplification. The repertoire was sequenced with immunoSEQ multiplex PCR; TCRdb's copy has only in-frame clones and lacks some. The V and J calls and the clone size are those of that table, but D and trimming were determined from the DNA. In the table there are approximately 240,000 clones, roughly 86% of which are singletons. These data come from a study of blood T cell repertoires in COVID-19. In the study overall: Donors in the United States, Italy and Spain gave samples during acute or convalescent COVID-19. The cDNA or gDNA used as material had been derived from T cells, B-cell-depleted T cells, or PBMCs.

CDR1 is GTSNPN and CDR2 is SVGIG in the germline V gene (reference sequence). The V gene end was trimmed by 4 bases and the J gene end by 5 bases; junction bases not matched to a gene: 5. The length of the CDR3 is 13 residues. The V gene is TRBV30, the J gene TRBJ1-5; TRBD1 matches at 7 bases. The source material was peripheral blood. The sequence derives from a man in his fifties with acute or convalescent COVID-19. CDR3 sequence reads: CAWNRGEDQPQHF. The CDR3 bases are TGTGCCTGGAACAGGGGCGAGGATCAGCCCCAGCATTTT. The full variable domain, rest sourced from reference TRBV30 and TRBJ1-5, is SQTIHQWPATLVQPVGSPLSLECTVEGTSNPNLYWYRQAAGRGLQLLFYSVGIGQISSEVPQNLSASRPQDRQFILSSKKLLLSDSGFYLCAWNRGEDQPQHFGDGTRLSIL.